Below, 32 T cell receptor beta chains from the same sample are listed, as sequenced in a study of radiation and T cells in renal cell carcinoma. Time point specified: blood 2 weeks post-SBRT. Stated treatment: 15 Gy SBRT to primary tumor, nephrectomy 4 weeks later. Only in-frame clones appear in the TCRdb table, and some are missing; sequencing was by immunoSEQ multiplex PCR. The sample consists of about 130,000 clones, more than 80% of them appearing once. Sequenced here: blood, sampled from a patient whose treatment included radiotherapy and nephrectomy. These receptor sequences come from a woman aged 55-69 years with renal cell carcinoma.

The genes are TRBV13 and TRBJ2-3; TRBD2 is a possible D gene (5 bases). The germline V gene encodes CDR1 PRHDT and CDR2 FYEKMQ (reference sequence). The CDR3 has 15 residues. V shed 5 bases and J shed 0 bases, with 12 bases lying between them. The CDR3 loop is CASSLVWESTDTQYF. CDR3 nucleotide sequence: TGTGCCAGCAGCCTCGTCTGGGAGAGCACAGATACGCAGTATTTT.

V is TRBV5-1 and J is TRBJ1-1; D is unresolved. Germline V CDR1 and CDR2: SGHRS, YFSETQ. The CDR3 totals 14 residues. The germline V and J ends were trimmed by 0 bases and 5 bases, with 11 bases remaining between them. The CDR3 reads CASSLGVEGTEAFF. As DNA, the CDR3 is TGCGCCAGCAGCTTGGGGGTCGAAGGGACTGAAGCTTTCTTT.

The genes are TRBV18 and TRBJ2-7; D gene ambiguous. CDR1 is KGHSH, CDR2 LQKENI, per germline. Trimming shortened V by 4 bases and J by 5 bases, and 12 bases separated the two germline ends. The CDR3 is 13 residues long. The CDR3 bases are TGTGCCAGCTCACGAAACCTTATCGACGAGCAGTACTTC. Encoded protein: CASSRNLIDEQYF.

This sequence joins TRBV11-2 and TRBJ1-4, with 8 bases identical to TRBD1. Germline V gives CDR1 SGHAT, CDR2 FQNNGV. The CDR3 covers 15 residues. V lost 3 bases to trimming and J lost 5 bases; unmatched junction nucleotides: 5. The CDR3 DNA follows: TGTGCCAGCAGCTTCCTCGGGACAGGCAATGAAAAACTGTTTTTT. It is translated as CASSFLGTGNEKLFF.

The chain recombines TRBV11-1 with TRBJ2-1, with D hard to call. The germline gives CDR1 SGHAT, CDR2 FQDESV (reference sequence). The CDR3 covers 14 residues. Trimming cost V 1 base and J 4 bases, with 8 bases left between them. CDR3 DNA sequence: TGTGCCAGCAGCTTAGTGGCAGTTTACAATGAGCAGTTCTTC. Translation: CASSLVAVYNEQFF.

The CDR3 loop reads CASSRKRELQETQYF. Written as DNA, the CDR3 is TGTGCCAGCAGCCGAAAGCGGGAACTTCAAGAGACCCAGTACTTC. The rearrangement uses TRBV7-9 and TRBJ2-5; 7 bases fit TRBD2. The CDR3 loop spans 15 amino acids. In germline, CDR1 is SEHNR, CDR2 FQNEAQ (reference sequence). V trimming: 5 bases; J trimming: 2 bases; junction bases outside the gene matches: 8.

This clone was detected a few times. This rearrangement joins TRBV6-5 to TRBJ1-1; unclear D gene. The CDR3 runs to 14 residues. V lost 5 bases and J lost 1, with 11 bases in between. Germline V gene data show CDR1 as MNHEY and CDR2 as SVGAGI. CDR3: CASSESYGNTEAFF. DNA for the CDR3: TGTGCCAGCAGTGAGTCTTACGGGAACACTGAAGCTTTCTTT.

This clone has a handful of counts. The chain couples TRBV4-1 to TRBJ1-1; no clear D. V was pared by 4 bases and J by 3 bases, with 9 bases between. Germline V lookup: CDR1 MGHRA, CDR2 YSYEKL. CDR3 length equals 13 residues. CDR3 sequence reads: CASSLGPYTEAFF. The CDR3 DNA reads as TGCGCCAGCAGCCTTGGCCCATACACTGAAGCTTTCTTT.

This clone was counted only a few times. This chain joins TRBV7-9 and TRBJ1-5; D uncertain. The CDR3 totals 12 residues. The germline gives CDR1 SEHNR, CDR2 FQNEAQ (reference sequence). V was cut by 4 bases and J by 3 bases, with 4 bases left in between. The CDR3 reads CASSWINQPQHF. The CDR3 coding sequence is TGTGCCAGCAGCTGGATCAATCAGCCCCAGCATTTT.

This CDR3 reads CASSSQQGFSEKLFF. The CDR3 DNA follows: TGTGCCAGTAGTTCCCAGCAGGGTTTCAGTGAAAAACTGTTTTTT. V gene TRBV19 combines with J gene TRBJ1-4; perhaps TRBD1 as D (5 bases). The CDR3 has 15 residues. Germline assignment: CDR1 LNHDA and CDR2 SQIVND (reference sequence). V dropped 5 bases and J dropped 7 bases, with 17 bases sitting between them.

This clone was recorded only once. The gene calls are TRBV4-2 and TRBJ1-5, with D possibly matching TRBD1 (5 bases). Germline loops: CDR1 LGHNA, CDR2 YNFKEQ. The CDR3 covers 15 residues. Trimming pared 0 bases from V and 5 bases from J, leaving 11 bases between. CDR3 in amino acids: CASSQDRAGDQPQHF. As DNA, the CDR3 is TGTGCCAGCAGCCAAGATCGGGCGGGGGATCAGCCCCAGCATTTT.

The chain combines TRBV6-5 with TRBJ2-7; 8 bases match TRBD2. Per germline, CDR1 MNHEY and CDR2 SVGAGI. The CDR3 contains 15 residues. The V segment lost 7 bases and the J segment 1 base; nucleotides outside the gene matches: 9. The CDR3 nucleotides are TGTGCCAGCAACCGAGCGGGGGCCGAATCCTACGAGCAGTACTTC. Amino acids: CASNRAGAESYEQYF.

J is TRBJ2-4 and V is TRBV19; the D call may be TRBD1 or TRBD2 (5 bases each). Germline V gene data show CDR1 as LNHDA and CDR2 as SQIVND (reference sequence). Trimming pared 1 base from V and 3 bases from J, leaving 16 bases between. CDR3 length equals 17 residues. The chain's CDR3 is CASSIVGTGGSKNIQYF. CDR3 in DNA: TGTGCCAGTAGTATAGTGGGGACCGGTGGTAGCAAAAACATTCAGTACTTC.

This clone appeared a single time. This chain joins TRBV5-1 and TRBJ1-3; D possibly corresponds to TRBD1 (6 bases). The CDR3 contains 17 residues. Germline V gene lookup returns CDR1 SGHRS and CDR2 YFSETQ. Trimming shortened V by 0 bases and J by 0 bases, and 13 bases separated the two germline ends. The CDR3 DNA follows: TGCGCCAGCAGCTTGGACAACAGGGCCGACTCTGGAAACACCATATATTTT. It translates to CASSLDNRADSGNTIYF.

The rearrangement links TRBV27 to TRBJ1-2, with D possibly matching TRBD1 (5 bases). This CDR3 has 13 amino acids. Germline CDR1 reads MNHEY; CDR2 reads SMNVEV (reference sequence). Trimming left V 3 bases short and J 5 bases short, with 10 bases between. For the CDR3, the DNA is TGTGCCAGCAGTTTGGCGGGGCCTTATGGCTACACCTTC. Translation gives CASSLAGPYGYTF.

The rearrangement uses TRBV19 and TRBJ1-5; D ambiguous. Between the trimmed V and J ends, which lost 3 bases and 0 bases, there was a span of 9 bases. The CDR3 is 15 residues long. Germline CDR1 is LNHDA and CDR2 is SQIVND (reference sequence). The CDR3 reads CASSITGPSNQPQHF. The DNA for the CDR3 is TGTGCCAGTAGTATCACTGGTCCTAGCAATCAGCCCCAGCATTTT.

This chain connects TRBV28 to TRBJ2-2; 9 bases align to TRBD1. The CDR3 runs 14 residues. CDR1 MDHEN and CDR2 SYDVKM come from the germline V gene. The V gene end was trimmed by 6 bases and the J gene end by 5 bases; junction bases not matched to a gene: 4. The CDR3 nucleotides are TGTGCCAGCAGGCGGGACAGGGTGACCGGGGAGCTGTTTTTT. Its protein is CASRRDRVTGELFF.

V is TRBV5-4 and J is TRBJ1-2; maybe TRBD1 (6 bases). This CDR3 comprises 15 residues. The germline gives CDR1 SGHNT, CDR2 YYREEE (reference sequence). Trimming took off 0 bases at V and 4 bases at J, with 13 bases between the two ends. This CDR3 is CASSLGEDRLYGYTF. The CDR3 nucleotides read TGTGCCAGCAGCTTGGGGGAGGACAGACTCTATGGCTACACCTTC.

V gene TRBV5-1 combines with J gene TRBJ1-2; D perhaps matches TRBD1 (5 bases). Trimming stripped 5 bases from V and 2 bases from J, with 13 bases between. The CDR3 runs 14 residues. Germline V gene lookup returns CDR1 SGHRS and CDR2 YFSETQ. The CDR3 region has the DNA TGCGCCAGCAGTTACGACGGGACCAACTATGGCTACACCTTC. It is translated as CASSYDGTNYGYTF.

In its sample, this clone was seen a few times. The chain employs TRBV18 and TRBJ1-3, with 7 positions matching TRBD1. V trimming: 3 bases; J trimming: 2 bases; junction bases outside the gene matches: 7. The CDR3 contains 16 residues. The germline V gene has CDR1 KGHSH and CDR2 LQKENI. CDR3 DNA sequence: TGTGCCAGCTCACCCCTCGACAGGGCAACTGGAAACACCATATATTTT. This encodes CASSPLDRATGNTIYF.

In its sample, this clone was seen a few times. CDR3 in DNA: TGCGCCAGCAGCTTGAACCCAGGGACCAACACTGAAGCTTTCTTT. Translated: CASSLNPGTNTEAFF. The genes are TRBV5-1 and TRBJ1-1; D perhaps matches TRBD1 (5 bases). The CDR3 totals 15 residues. Per germline, CDR1 SGHRS and CDR2 YFSETQ. Trimming left V 1 base short and J 2 bases short, with 12 bases between.

This CDR3 is CASSITGGYGTEAFF. The CDR3 coding sequence is TGTGCCAGTAGTATCACAGGGGGCTACGGCACTGAAGCTTTCTTT. This chain joins TRBV19 and TRBJ1-1; 9 nucleotides match TRBD1. This CDR3 region has 15 residues. V trimming: 3 bases; J trimming: 4 bases; junction bases outside the gene matches: 6. Germline V gene sequence: CDR1 LNHDA, CDR2 SQIVND (reference sequence).

This clone appeared a single time. The chain uses TRBV6-5 and TRBJ1-2; 7 nucleotides agree with TRBD1. The V and J ends lost 8 bases and 2 bases, in that order; junction bases with no gene match: 11. This CDR3 comprises 15 residues. CDR1 and CDR2 (germline): MNHEY, SVGAGI. CDR3 nucleotides: TGTGCCAGCTTCCCCCGGGCAGGGGGGAACTATGGCTACACCTTC. Its protein is CASFPRAGGNYGYTF.

This clone was counted a few times. The chain joins TRBV18 to TRBJ1-2; a weak D match, TRBD1 (5 bases). The germline V gene has CDR1 KGHSH and CDR2 LQKENI. Trimming stripped 4 bases from V and 4 bases from J, with 22 bases between. The CDR3 extends over 17 amino acids. DNA for the CDR3: TGTGCCAGCTCACGGGACCAGGGAATGACAAACCTCTATGGCTACACCTTC. Its translation is CASSRDQGMTNLYGYTF. Drawing the rest from reference TRBV18 and TRBJ1-2, the complete variable domain is NAGVMQNPRHLVRRRGQEARLRCSPMKGHSHVYWYRQLPEEGLKFMVYLQKENIIDESGMPKERFSAEFPKEGPSILRIQQVVRGDSAAYFCASSRDQGMTNLYGYTFGSGTRLTVV.

This clone was found once. The rearrangement uses TRBV2 and TRBJ1-2; 9 bases are shared with TRBD1. V lost 6 bases to trimming and J lost 8 bases; unmatched junction nucleotides: 4. The germline V gene encodes CDR1 SNHLY and CDR2 FYNNEI. The CDR3 is 12 residues long. The CDR3 protein is CASRRQGEGYTF. DNA of the CDR3: TGTGCCAGCAGGAGACAGGGGGAGGGCTACACCTTC.

The V gene is TRBV9, the J gene TRBJ1-2, with D maybe TRBD1 (6 bases). CDR1 is SGDLS, CDR2 YYNGEE, per germline. This CDR3 region has 13 residues. Trimming took off 0 bases at V and 5 bases at J, with 8 bases between the two ends. The CDR3 reads CASSVGQEYGYTF. The CDR3 DNA reads TGTGCCAGCAGCGTAGGACAGGAATATGGCTACACCTTC.

The chain couples TRBV29-1 to TRBJ2-7; weak D call: TRBD2 (6 bases). Germline assignment: CDR1 SQVTM and CDR2 ANQGSEA. Trimming stripped 6 bases from V and 0 bases from J, with 12 bases between. CDR3 length equals 13 residues. CDR3 protein: CSVGGDVSYEQYF. The CDR3 nucleotides read TGCAGCGTGGGCGGGGACGTCTCCTACGAGCAGTACTTC.

With respect to this clone: A much larger clone lies a single base off, so this may be a read error. V is TRBV9 and J is TRBJ2-1; D remains ambiguous. Germline loops: CDR1 SGDLS, CDR2 YYNGEE. This CDR3 contains 17 residues. The V and J ends lost 3 bases and 3 bases respectively, with 19 bases between them. The chain's CDR3 is CASSDLRGPSIYNEQFF. The CDR3 bases are TGTGCCAGCAGCGATTTGAGAGGCCCTTCAATCTACAATGAGCAGTTCTTC.

The chain has TRBV7-2 and TRBJ2-7, with D perhaps TRBD1 (6 bases). There are 15 residues in the CDR3. Trimming removed 2 bases from V and 0 bases from J, with 11 bases in between. Germline V lookup: CDR1 SGHTA, CDR2 FQGNSA. The chain's CDR3 is CASSLPGQFSYEQYF. CDR3 nucleotide sequence: TGTGCCAGCAGCTTACCCGGACAGTTCTCCTACGAGCAGTACTTC.

This chain's CDR3 is CASKAGGGSDTQYF. The CDR3 nucleotides read TGTGCCAGTAAAGCCGGGGGGGGATCAGATACGCAGTATTTT. The rearrangement uses TRBV19 and TRBJ2-3, with 8 nucleotides matching TRBD2. This CDR3 is 14 amino acids long. V lost 7 bases and J lost 4; bases outside the gene matches: 7. The germline CDR1 and CDR2 sequences are LNHDA and SQIVND (reference sequence).

The rearrangement uses TRBV5-1 and TRBJ1-1; D may be TRBD1 (6 bases). CDR3 size: 15 residues. Germline V gene sequence: CDR1 SGHRS, CDR2 YFSETQ. Trimming took 0 bases from V and 5 from J, leaving 14 bases between them. This CDR3 is CASSLANNQGTEAFF. The DNA of the CDR3 is TGCGCCAGCAGCTTGGCCAATAATCAGGGGACTGAAGCTTTCTTT.

CDR3 protein: CSANPRGEQYF. The CDR3 coding sequence is TGCAGTGCCAACCCAAGGGGCGAGCAGTACTTC. The J gene is TRBJ2-7, the V gene TRBV20-1, with TRBD1 as a possible D gene (5 bases). This CDR3 is built from 11 residues. The V gene lost 6 bases and the J gene lost 6 bases, with 12 bases spanning the gap. Germline V CDR1 and CDR2: DFQATT, SNEGSKA (reference sequence).